Here is one T cell receptor beta chain with its context. This sample was taken from a study of blood T cell repertoires in COVID-19. About the research overall: Researchers got acute and convalescent COVID-19 samples from the United States, Italy and Spain.

Per the authors' pipeline: Amplification from reference gene primers served as the basis for estimated nucleated cell counts. This table comes from immunoSEQ multiplex PCR, and its TCRdb copy is limited to in-frame clones, with some not included. Clonal size and the V and J genes are those of that table, whereas D and trimming came from the DNA. The data hold about 51,000 clones, with around 93% observed a single time. The V gene lost 2 bases and the J gene lost 7 bases, with 14 bases spanning the gap. The germline V gene has CDR1 MNHEY and CDR2 SVGAGI. The CDR3 runs to 14 residues. The chain recombines TRBV6-5 with TRBJ2-5, with D tentatively TRBD2 (6 bases). This TCR derives from a man in his forties or fifties with acute or convalescent COVID-19. The specimen was peripheral blood. CDR3 amino acids: CASSYMTVGGTQYF. As DNA, the CDR3 is TGTGCCAGCAGTTACATGACTGTGGGGGGGACCCAGTACTTC.